This is a list of T cell receptor beta chains from one sample in a study of blood T cell repertoires in COVID-19. Sequenced by immunoSEQ multiplex PCR; TCRdb stores in-frame clones only, minus some. The sample comprises 84,000 or so clones, roughly 80% of which are singletons, and 9.5% to 15% rests with the top ten. Material for sequencing was peripheral blood. These receptors were collected from a woman between 40 and 55 years old with active or convalescent COVID-19. Each CDR3 is given with its conserved first and last residue. D genes are given only for firm matches. Size is omitted from some rows. Given values are once, few, many or a class for expanded clones.

cdr3_nt	cdr3_aa	v_call	j_call	d_call	clone_size
TGTGCCAGCAGCTTCCATTCGGAAGGGGGCCTGGTGTTCTTCAACACCATATATTTT	CASSFHSEGGLVFFNTIYF	TRBV5-4	TRBJ1-3	TRBD1	-
TGTGCCAGCAGTTACTCAGTACAGGGTACAAACACCATATATTTT	CASSYSVQGTNTIYF	TRBV6-5	TRBJ1-3	-	-
TGTGCCACCAGTGACCCCGCTTCAGACACTGAAGCTTTCTTT	CATSDPASDTEAFF	TRBV24-1	TRBJ1-1	-	few
TGTGCCAGCAGTCTTAGGCAGGGGGCGGACTATGGCTACACCTTC	CASSLRQGADYGYTF	TRBV5-4	TRBJ1-2	TRBD1	-
TGTGCCAGCAGTGATAGGCGGGGGACAGATACGCAGTATTTT	CASSDRRGTDTQYF	TRBV2	TRBJ2-3	TRBD2	-
TGCGCCAGCAGCTTGGGGGGTGACGCGGGTTCCTACGAGCAGTACTTC	CASSLGGDAGSYEQYF	TRBV5-1	TRBJ2-7	-	once
TGTGCCATCAGTGAGGCGTCGACAGTCTCCTACGAGCAGTACTTC	CAISEASTVSYEQYF	TRBV10-3	TRBJ2-7	-	-
TGTGCCAGTAGCGCCGCCGGGACTAGCGGGAGTAGTCACAATGAGCAGTTCTTC	CASSAAGTSGSSHNEQFF	TRBV19	TRBJ2-1	TRBD2	-
TGTGCCAGCAGTTTATTTGACAGTAATCAGCCCCAGCATTTT	CASSLFDSNQPQHF	TRBV28	TRBJ1-5	-	-
TGTGCCAGCAGTTTAAGGGCAGGGGCCTACGAGCAGTACTTC	CASSLRAGAYEQYF	TRBV6-5	TRBJ2-7	-	-
TGTGCCAGCAGTTCGACTGGTTATCAGCCCCAGCATTTT	CASSSTGYQPQHF	TRBV27	TRBJ1-5	-	few
TGTGCCAGCAGTAGACAGGGCATGAACACTGAAGCTTTCTTT	CASSRQGMNTEAFF	TRBV11-3	TRBJ1-1	TRBD1	-
TGTGCCAGCAGCTTGGGCAGGTTTGATGAGCAGTTCTTC	CASSLGRFDEQFF	TRBV5-6	TRBJ2-1	-	-
TGTGCCAGCAGTTCCGAAACACAGGGTTTTGAAGAGACCCAGTACTTC	CASSSETQGFEETQYF	TRBV28	TRBJ2-5	-	-
TGTGCCTGGACGCCAGGGCCCTCCTACGAGCAGTACTTC	CAWTPGPSYEQYF	TRBV30	TRBJ2-7	-	-
TGTGCCAGCAGAAGGGGCGGGGGCTCCTACGAGCAGTACTTC	CASRRGGGSYEQYF	TRBV2	TRBJ2-7	TRBD2	-
TGCAGCGTTGGTTACACAGATACGCAGTATTTT	CSVGYTDTQYF	TRBV29-1	TRBJ2-3	-	many
TGCGCCAGCAGCTTGGGAACTAGCGGGAGTAGTTTCGCAGATACGCAGTATTTT	CASSLGTSGSSFADTQYF	TRBV5-1	TRBJ2-3	TRBD2	-
TGTGCCAGTAGTGGGACAGGGGGAAACACCATATATTTT	CASSGTGGNTIYF	TRBV19	TRBJ1-3	TRBD1	once
TGCGCCAGCAGCCAAAGCCCTCCGATCGGGGGGGCGGATACGCAGTATTTT	CASSQSPPIGGADTQYF	TRBV4-1	TRBJ2-3	TRBD2	-
TGTGCCAGCAGTTACTCGTTCCGCGGGGAGCTGTTTTTT	CASSYSFRGELFF	TRBV6-2/TRBV6-3	TRBJ2-2	-	-
TGTGCCAGCAGTTATTCCCGGTTCGGCTATGGCTACACCTTC	CASSYSRFGYGYTF	TRBV6-5	TRBJ1-2	-	-
TGTGCCAGCAGCTTGGTGGAAGACAGGGGTTACGAGCAGTACTTC	CASSLVEDRGYEQYF	TRBV5-4	TRBJ2-7	TRBD1	-
TGCGCCAGCAGTCAATTTACAGAGCGACTATACGAGCAGTACTTC	CASSQFTERLYEQYF	TRBV23-1	TRBJ2-7	-	few
TGTGCCAGCAGCCGGGACAACCAAGAGACCCAGTACTTC	CASSRDNQETQYF	TRBV6-2/TRBV6-3	TRBJ2-5	-	few
TGTGCCAGCAGTTTTCGGGGGACCGGGGAGCTGTTTTTT	CASSFRGTGELFF	TRBV28	TRBJ2-2	-	once
TGTGCCAGCAGCCTTAGCGGGGGTAGCTACAATGAGCAGTTCTTC	CASSLSGGSYNEQFF	TRBV7-8	TRBJ2-1	TRBD2	-
TGTGCCAGCAGCCAGGATCAGGGGCCGGGCTCCTACAATGAGCAGTTCTTC	CASSQDQGPGSYNEQFF	TRBV3-1/TRBV3-2	TRBJ2-1	-	once
TGCGCCAGCAAGTCATGGGAGGGGAACGGGGAGCTGTTTTTT	CASKSWEGNGELFF	TRBV10-2	TRBJ2-2	TRBD2	-
TGTGCCAGCAGCCTCCGGGACACAGCGCCCTACGAGCAGTACTTC	CASSLRDTAPYEQYF	TRBV5-6	TRBJ2-7	-	-
TGTGCCAGCTCACCATCATACCTTTCGGACACTGAAGCTTTCTTT	CASSPSYLSDTEAFF	TRBV18	TRBJ1-1	-	-
TGTGCCAGCAGTCCAGGGACAGGGTTTGAAAAACTGTTTTTT	CASSPGTGFEKLFF	TRBV27	TRBJ1-4	TRBD1	once
TGTGCCAGCAGTCGTCGGGGAGGAAACACTGAAGCTTTCTTT	CASSRRGGNTEAFF	TRBV2	TRBJ1-1	-	few
TGTGCCAGCAGCTCGGACTTCTCCCCCTACGAGCAGTACTTC	CASSSDFSPYEQYF	TRBV11-1	TRBJ2-7	-	-
TGCGCCAGCAGCGCTGAAAATCAGGGATCGATGACTGAAGCTTTCTTT	CASSAENQGSMTEAFF	TRBV10-1	TRBJ1-1	-	-
TGTGCCAGCAGCCAATCCGAGACAAGGTTTGAGCAGTTCTTC	CASSQSETRFEQFF	TRBV16	TRBJ2-1	-	-
TGTGCCAGCTCACCCCAGGGAACTGGGGCCAACGTCCTGACTTTC	CASSPQGTGANVLTF	TRBV18	TRBJ2-6	-	few
TGTGCCATCAGTGAGGTTGGTCGGGAGGCCTCTAGCTCCTACGAGCAGTACTTC	CAISEVGREASSSYEQYF	TRBV10-3	TRBJ2-7	TRBD2	-
TGCAGTGCTAGTCGACTAGCGAACCATGAGCAGTTCTTC	CSASRLANHEQFF	TRBV20-1	TRBJ2-1	TRBD2	-
TGCGCCAGCAGCCAAGATTTTTTGCAGGGCCTCCATGAGCAGTTCTTC	CASSQDFLQGLHEQFF	TRBV4-1	TRBJ2-1	-	-
TGTGCCAGCAGCGGGGACTATGGCTACACCTTC	CASSGDYGYTF	TRBV2	TRBJ1-2	-	-
TGTGCCAGCAGCTTGGAATCGACAGGGGGTAACTACAATGAGCAGTTCTTC	CASSLESTGGNYNEQFF	TRBV5-5	TRBJ2-1	TRBD1	-
TGTGCCATAACCCGACAGGTGTCCTACGAGCAGTACTTC	CAITRQVSYEQYF	TRBV2	TRBJ2-7	-	few
TGTGCCAGCAGGGCCAGGGCCCCGTTCACAGATACGCAGTATTTT	CASRARAPFTDTQYF	TRBV21-1	TRBJ2-3	-	-
TGCAGCGTTGAACCGGAGGTCCGTCCGGAGACCCAGTACTTC	CSVEPEVRPETQYF	TRBV29-1	TRBJ2-5	-	-
TGTGCCAGCAGCGTAGTTGAGGGAGGCGCAAATACGCAGTATTTT	CASSVVEGGANTQYF	TRBV9	TRBJ2-3	-	-
TGTGCCAGTAGTTTCTTGACAGGGGAAAAACTGTTTTTT	CASSFLTGEKLFF	TRBV19	TRBJ1-4	TRBD1	-
TGTGCCAGCAGTGAAGACTATATCGGTCAAGAGACCCAGTACTTC	CASSEDYIGQETQYF	TRBV2	TRBJ2-5	-	-
TGCGCCAGCAGCCAGGGGTCGAATCCGGGGCAAGAGACCCAGTACTTC	CASSQGSNPGQETQYF	TRBV4-3	TRBJ2-5	-	-
TGTGCCAGCAGCTTAGTAGGTGGGGGGGCTATCGAAGAGACCCAGTACTTC	CASSLVGGGAIEETQYF	TRBV7-9	TRBJ2-5	-	-
TGCAGCGTTGCCGGGTCAGGAAACACCATATATTTT	CSVAGSGNTIYF	TRBV29-1	TRBJ1-3	-	few
TGTGCCAGCAGTGATTTGAATGGAGACTATGGCTACACCTTC	CASSDLNGDYGYTF	TRBV25-1	TRBJ1-2	-	-
TGTGCCAGCAGTCAACAGGCCGGTGACCGTCTAAGGCAGTACTTC	CASSQQAGDRLRQYF	TRBV28	TRBJ2-7	-	-
TGTGCCAGCAGCTTTGGGGGGCGCCCTGGGATGGACGAGCAGTACTTC	CASSFGGRPGMDEQYF	TRBV12-1	TRBJ2-7	-	-
TGTGCCAGCAGTGACCAAAGGTTAAGAGGTTCACCCCTCCACTTT	CASSDQRLRGSPLHF	TRBV6-1	TRBJ1-6	-	-
TGTGCCAGCAGCCAAGATCTTAGCGCAGCGGGCCTCTACGAGCAGTACTTC	CASSQDLSAAGLYEQYF	TRBV3-1/TRBV3-2	TRBJ2-7	-	-
TGTGCCAGCAGTGAAGACTGGAGGGGAGATACGCAGTATTTT	CASSEDWRGDTQYF	TRBV2	TRBJ2-3	-	-
TGTGCCAGCAGCTTGGGGGGGCAGCAGCCCCAGCATTTT	CASSLGGQQPQHF	TRBV5-4	TRBJ1-5	-	few
TGCGCCAGCTTCGCCGCAGGGAAGGCAGATACGCAGTATTTT	CASFAAGKADTQYF	TRBV5-1	TRBJ2-3	-	-